This T cell receptor (beta chain) was sequenced during a study of blood T cells in healthy people across ages. Germline loops: CDR1 ENHRY, CDR2 SYGVKD. There are 14 residues in the CDR3. Comment on this clonotype: An end of the junction does not agree with germline; a read error may underlie this.

Combining a sample-barcoded 5' primer with a J-beta primer mix, a second PCR ran for roughly 7 to 11 cycles. TCRdb itself ran the 5' RACE reads through MiXCR, one entry per CDR3 protein. In the table there are 1.5 million to 2 million distinct CDR3 sequences, more than 35% of which are singletons. The sample consisted of blood. The sequence was obtained from a human donor in good health. This chain joins TRBV10-3 and TRBJ2-6; tentatively, D is TRBD2 (7 bases). Here the CDR3 DNA reads TGTGCAAGCTGGGGGGGCTCTGGGGCCGACGTCCTGACTTTC. Protein sequence: CASWGGSGADVLTF.